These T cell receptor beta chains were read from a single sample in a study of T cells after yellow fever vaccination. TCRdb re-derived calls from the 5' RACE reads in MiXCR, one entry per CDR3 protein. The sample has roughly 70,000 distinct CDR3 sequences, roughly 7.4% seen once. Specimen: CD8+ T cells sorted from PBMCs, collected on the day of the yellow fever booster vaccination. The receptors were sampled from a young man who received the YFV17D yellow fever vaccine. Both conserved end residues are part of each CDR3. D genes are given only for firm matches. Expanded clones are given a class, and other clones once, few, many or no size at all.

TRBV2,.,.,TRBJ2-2,TGTGCCCTTAGGGGAGGACCCCTCGACACCGGGGAGCTGTTTTTT,CALRGGPLDTGELFF
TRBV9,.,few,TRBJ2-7,TGTGCCAGCAGCGCCCCCCGTTACCCGTACGAGCAGTACTTC,CASSAPRYPYEQYF
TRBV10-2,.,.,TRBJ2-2,TGCGCCAGCGAGAGGGGTCCCGGGGAGCTGTTTTTT,CASERGPGELFF
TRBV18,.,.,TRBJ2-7,TGTGCCAGCTCACCACCCTCGGGAGTGTACGAGCAGTACTTC,CASSPPSGVYEQYF
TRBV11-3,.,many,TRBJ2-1,TGTGCCAGCAGCCCAAGCGGCCTAGCGTACAATGAGCAGTTCTTC,CASSPSGLAYNEQFF
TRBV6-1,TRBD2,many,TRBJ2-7,TGTGCCAGCAGTCAAACGACTAGCGGGGTCTACGAGCAGTACTTC,CASSQTTSGVYEQYF
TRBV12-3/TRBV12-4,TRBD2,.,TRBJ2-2,TGTGCCAGCACTCCTTCTGGACTAGCGGGAGCTGCCGGGGAGCTGTTTTTT,CASTPSGLAGAAGELFF
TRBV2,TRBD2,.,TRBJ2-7,TGTGCCAGCAGTATCAGCGGGAGTCACGAGCAGTACTTC,CASSISGSHEQYF
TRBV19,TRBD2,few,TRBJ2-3,TGTGCCAGTAGTAGCCAAGTTGCGGGAGGGGACACAGATACGCAGTATTTT,CASSSQVAGGDTDTQYF
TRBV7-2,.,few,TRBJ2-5,TGTGCCAGCAGCGCCCAGTACCAAGAGACCCAGTACTTC,CASSAQYQETQYF
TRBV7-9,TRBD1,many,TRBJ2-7,TGTGCCAGCAGCTCGACAGGGGAAGGCTACGAGCAGTACTTC,CASSSTGEGYEQYF
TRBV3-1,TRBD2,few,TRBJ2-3,TGTGCCAGCAGCCACCTAGCGGGAGCGGCAGATACGCAGTATTTT,CASSHLAGAADTQYF
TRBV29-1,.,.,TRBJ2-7,TGCAGCGTTCGGATTCGGGACGGGGAACCCTACGAGCAGTACTTC,CSVRIRDGEPYEQYF
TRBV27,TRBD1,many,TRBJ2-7,TGTGCCAGCAGTTCCTCTCCCGGGACAGAGCTCTACGAGCAGTACTTC,CASSSSPGTELYEQYF
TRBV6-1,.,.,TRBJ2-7,TGTGCCAGCAGTGATAGATCTCAACGGGGCGAGCAGTACTTC,CASSDRSQRGEQYF